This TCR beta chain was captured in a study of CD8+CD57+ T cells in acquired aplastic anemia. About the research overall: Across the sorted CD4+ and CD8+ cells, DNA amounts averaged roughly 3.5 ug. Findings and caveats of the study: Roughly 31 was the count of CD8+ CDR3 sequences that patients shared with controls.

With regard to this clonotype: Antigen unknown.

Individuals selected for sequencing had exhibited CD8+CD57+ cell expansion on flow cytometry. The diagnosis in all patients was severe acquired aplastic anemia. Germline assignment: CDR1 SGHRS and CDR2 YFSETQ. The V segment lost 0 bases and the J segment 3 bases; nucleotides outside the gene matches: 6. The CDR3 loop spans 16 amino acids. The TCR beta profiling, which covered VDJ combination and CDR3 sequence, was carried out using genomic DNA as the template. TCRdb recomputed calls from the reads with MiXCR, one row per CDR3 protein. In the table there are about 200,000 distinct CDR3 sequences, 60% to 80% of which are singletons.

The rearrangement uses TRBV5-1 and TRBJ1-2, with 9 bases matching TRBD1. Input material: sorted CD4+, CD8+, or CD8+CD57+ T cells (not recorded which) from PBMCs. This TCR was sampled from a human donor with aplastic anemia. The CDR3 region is CASSLDRGQRYYGYTF. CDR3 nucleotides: TGCGCCAGCAGCTTGGACAGGGGGCAGAGGTACTATGGCTACACCTTC.